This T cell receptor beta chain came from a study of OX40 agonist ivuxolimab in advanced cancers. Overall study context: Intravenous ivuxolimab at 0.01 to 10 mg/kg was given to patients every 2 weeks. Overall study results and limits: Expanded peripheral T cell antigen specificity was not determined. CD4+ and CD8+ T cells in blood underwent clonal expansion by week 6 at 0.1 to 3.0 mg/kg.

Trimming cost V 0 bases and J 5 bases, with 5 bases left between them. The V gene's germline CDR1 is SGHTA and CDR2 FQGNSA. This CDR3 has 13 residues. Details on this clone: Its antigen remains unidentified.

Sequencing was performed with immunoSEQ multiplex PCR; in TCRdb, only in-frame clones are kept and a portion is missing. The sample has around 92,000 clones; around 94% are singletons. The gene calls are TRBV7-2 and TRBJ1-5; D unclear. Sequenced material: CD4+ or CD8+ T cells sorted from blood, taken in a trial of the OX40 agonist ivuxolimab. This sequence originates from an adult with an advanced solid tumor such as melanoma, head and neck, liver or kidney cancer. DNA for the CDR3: TGTGCCAGCAGCTTAGCGCATGATCAGCCCCAGCATTTT. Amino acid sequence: CASSLAHDQPQHF.